This TCR beta chain was sequenced during a study of early T cells in non-severe SARS-CoV-2 infection. Broader study findings: Database matching using VDJdb favored anti-spike CD8 responses, with private and CD4 specificities left missing.

The protocol attached unique molecular identifiers to individual cDNA molecules. Each CDR3 protein gets one entry after TCRdb re-called the 5' RACE reads with MiXCR. The sample contains 37,000 or so distinct CDR3 sequences, about 5.3% of which appear only once. On this clonotype itself: Its matching antigen is unknown.

V shed 4 bases and J 5 bases; nucleotides not matched to a gene: 6. The CDR3 is made up of 15 amino acids. Germline CDR1 and CDR2: SGHRS and YFSETQ. This receptor was taken from an adult who was a healthcare worker with PCR-confirmed SARS-CoV-2 infection or an uninfected control (not recorded which). The sequenced sample was whole blood. The chain joins TRBV5-1 to TRBJ2-5, with TRBD1 matching over 12 bases. The CDR3 sequence: CASSQGQGAVETQYF. CDR3 sequence (DNA): TGCGCCAGCAGCCAGGGACAGGGGGCGGTGGAGACCCAGTACTTC.